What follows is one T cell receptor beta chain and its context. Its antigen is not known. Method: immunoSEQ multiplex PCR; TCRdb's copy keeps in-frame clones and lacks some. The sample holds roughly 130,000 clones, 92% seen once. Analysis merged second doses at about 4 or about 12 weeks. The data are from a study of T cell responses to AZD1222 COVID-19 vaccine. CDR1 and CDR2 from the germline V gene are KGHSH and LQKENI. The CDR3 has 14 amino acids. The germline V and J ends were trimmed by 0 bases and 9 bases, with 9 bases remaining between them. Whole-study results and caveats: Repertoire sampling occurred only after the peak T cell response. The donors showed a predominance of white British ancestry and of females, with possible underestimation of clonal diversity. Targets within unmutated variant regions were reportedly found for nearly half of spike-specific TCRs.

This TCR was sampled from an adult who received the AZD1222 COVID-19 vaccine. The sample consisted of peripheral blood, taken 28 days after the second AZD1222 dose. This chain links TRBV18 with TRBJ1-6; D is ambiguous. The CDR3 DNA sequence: TGTGCCAGCTCACCACCAGGCCCCAGTTCACCCCTCCACTTT. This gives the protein CASSPPGPSSPLHF.